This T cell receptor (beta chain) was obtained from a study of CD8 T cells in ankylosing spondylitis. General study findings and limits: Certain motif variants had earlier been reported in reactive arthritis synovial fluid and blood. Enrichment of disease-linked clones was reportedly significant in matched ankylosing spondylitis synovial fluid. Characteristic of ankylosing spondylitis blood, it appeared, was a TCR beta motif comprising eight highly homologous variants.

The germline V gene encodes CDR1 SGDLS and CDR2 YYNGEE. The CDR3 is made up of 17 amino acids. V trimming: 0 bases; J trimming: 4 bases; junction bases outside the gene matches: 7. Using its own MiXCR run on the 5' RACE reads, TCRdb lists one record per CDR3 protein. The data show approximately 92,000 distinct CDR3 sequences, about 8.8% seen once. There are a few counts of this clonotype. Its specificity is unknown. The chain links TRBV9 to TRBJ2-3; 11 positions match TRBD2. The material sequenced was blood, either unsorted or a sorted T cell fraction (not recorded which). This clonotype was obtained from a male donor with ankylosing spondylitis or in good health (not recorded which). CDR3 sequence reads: CASSVAPSGGSSDTQYF. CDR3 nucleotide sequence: TGTGCCAGCAGCGTAGCCCCTAGCGGGGGGTCATCAGATACGCAGTATTTT.